The 28 T cell receptor beta chains below come from one sample, sequenced in a study of cytomegalovirus exposure and HLA in healthy donors. Amplification used 60 Vbeta primers and 13 Jbeta primers. Sequenced by immunoSEQ multiplex PCR; TCRdb stores in-frame clones only, minus some. This sample carries about 110,000 clones, approximately 79% of them seen once, and the ten largest clones take around 6.9%. Sequencing input: PBMCs. The origin of the receptors is a man aged 25-45 years in good health and CMV-seropositive.

This clone was seen once. The V call is TRBV30, the J call TRBJ1-5, with TRBD1 matching over 9 bases. CDR1 and CDR2 from the germline V gene are GTSNPN and SVGIG (reference sequence). The CDR3 has 13 residues. Losses at the gene ends were 4 bases for V and 11 bases for J; bases not matched to a gene: 9. CDR3: CAWTLSGTGSQHF. The CDR3 nucleotides are TGTGCCTGGACCCTTTCCGGGACAGGGTCCCAGCATTTT.

The rearrangement joins TRBV15 to TRBJ1-2, with unresolved D. The CDR3 loop spans 14 amino acids. The V gene's germline CDR1 is LNHNV and CDR2 YYDKDF (reference sequence). Trimming took off 0 bases at V and 0 bases at J, with 5 bases between the two ends. CDR3 nucleotides: TGTGCCACCAGCAGAGACGGGGCTAACTATGGCTACACCTTC. The encoded protein is CATSRDGANYGYTF.

This clone was seen only once. The V and J genes are TRBV9 and TRBJ1-3; tentative D call: TRBD1 (6 bases). CDR3 size: 14 residues. Looked up from germline, CDR1 is SGDLS and CDR2 is YYNGEE. The germline V and J ends were trimmed by 0 bases and 2 bases, with 6 bases remaining between them. The DNA for the CDR3 is TGTGCCAGCAGCGTAGCAGGGGCTGGAAACACCATATATTTT. Amino acids: CASSVAGAGNTIYF. Looking up the rest from reference TRBV9 and TRBJ1-3 gives the full variable domain: DSGVTQTPKHLITATGQRVTLRCSPRSGDLSVYWYQQSLDQGLQFLIQYYNGEERAKGNILERFSAQQFPDLHSELNLSSLELGDSALYFCASSVAGAGNTIYFGEGSWLTVV.

This chain uses TRBV7-2 with TRBJ2-7; D call uncertain. CDR1 and CDR2 (germline): SGHTA, FQGNSA. V was cut by 7 bases and J by 12 bases, with 25 bases left in between. CDR3 length: 14 amino acids. Written as DNA, the CDR3 is TGTGCCAGCACCCTGACCCACGGCAGCCCTGGGCCGTACTTC. Protein product: CASTLTHGSPGPYF. Using reference TRBV7-2 and TRBJ2-7 for the parts outside the CDR3, the full variable domain is GAGVSQSPSNKVTEKGKDVELRCDPISGHTALYWYRQSLGQGLEFLIYFQGNSAPDKSGLPSDRFSAERTGGSVSTLTIQRTQQEDSAVYLCASTLTHGSPGPYFGPGTRLTVT.

This sequence joins TRBV15 and TRBJ2-5; D ambiguous. The CDR3 consists of 18 residues. The germline V and J ends were trimmed by 3 bases and 4 bases, with 24 bases remaining between them. Germline loops: CDR1 LNHNV, CDR2 YYDKDF (reference sequence). CDR3 residues: CATSRDGQPLQSSETQYF. DNA for the CDR3: TGTGCCACCAGCAGGGATGGGCAGCCCCTCCAAAGTTCAGAGACCCAGTACTTC.

The chain links TRBV12-5 to TRBJ2-5, with TRBD1 matching 9 bases. Gene TRBJ2-7 matches the end of the DNA better, so the J call may be wrong. There are 17 residues in the CDR3. The germline V gene has CDR1 LGHNT and CDR2 FRNRAP. The CDR3 protein is CASGFRVTGGTSYEQYF. CDR3 sequence (DNA): TGTGCTAGTGGTTTTAGGGTTACAGGGGGCACCTCCTACGAGCAGTACTTC.

The chain combines TRBV7-8 with TRBJ2-3, with 12 bases that match TRBD2. The CDR3 runs 16 residues. The V segment lost 2 bases and the J segment 2 bases; nucleotides outside the gene matches: 2. Germline V gene data show CDR1 as SGHVS and CDR2 as FQNEAQ. The CDR3 region is CASSLLAGGNTDTQYF. CDR3 sequence (DNA): TGTGCCAGCAGCTTACTAGCGGGGGGGAACACAGATACGCAGTATTTT.

V gene TRBV2 combines with J gene TRBJ2-7; D uncertain. CDR1 is SNHLY and CDR2 is FYNNEI in the germline V gene. The CDR3 contains 12 residues. V gave up 8 bases and J gave up 0 bases, with 8 bases separating them. The CDR3 loop reads CASAEYSYEQYF. The CDR3 DNA reads TGTGCCAGCGCTGAGTACTCCTACGAGCAGTACTTC.

The V gene is TRBV7-2, the J gene TRBJ2-1, with TRBD2 as a possible D gene (6 bases). Germline CDR1 reads SGHTA; CDR2 reads FQGNSA. There are 15 residues in the CDR3. Trimming shortened V by 1 base and J by 7 bases, and 14 bases separated the two germline ends. CDR3 protein: CASSLVLSGRNEQFF. Written as DNA, the CDR3 is TGTGCCAGCAGCTTAGTCCTTTCGGGGAGGAATGAGCAGTTCTTC.

The gene calls are TRBV6-5 and TRBJ1-3; D unresolved. This CDR3 has 16 amino acids. Germline loops: CDR1 MNHEY, CDR2 SVGAGI. Trimming removed 2 bases from V and 0 bases from J, with 11 bases in between. The CDR3 reads CASSYDPTISGNTIYF. Here the CDR3 DNA reads TGTGCCAGCAGTTACGATCCGACAATCTCTGGAAACACCATATATTTT.

The genes are TRBV6-5 and TRBJ2-5; 8 bases line up with TRBD2. Germline V gene sequence: CDR1 MNHEY, CDR2 SVGAGI. Trimming cost V 7 bases and J 0 bases; bases outside gene matches: 7. CDR3 length: 15 amino acids. CDR3 protein: CASTPGGGHQETQYF. The CDR3 coding sequence is TGTGCCAGCACACCTGGCGGGGGGCACCAAGAGACCCAGTACTTC.

The V and J genes are TRBV18 and TRBJ2-2; 8 nucleotides line up with TRBD2. CDR1 and CDR2 from the germline V gene are KGHSH and LQKENI. CDR3 length: 15 amino acids. Trimming at V came to 5 bases and at J to 4 bases, leaving 6 bases not matched to a gene. The CDR3, as DNA: TGTGCCAGCTCATCGACTAGCGATGCCACCGGGGAGCTGTTTTTT. Protein product: CASSSTSDATGELFF. Full variable domain (outside the CDR3, taken from reference TRBV18 and TRBJ2-2): NAGVMQNPRHLVRRRGQEARLRCSPMKGHSHVYWYRQLPEEGLKFMVYLQKENIIDESGMPKERFSAEFPKEGPSILRIQQVVRGDSAAYFCASSSTSDATGELFFGEGSRLTVL.

V usage is TRBV28 and J usage is TRBJ2-2; 9 positions agree with TRBD1. The CDR3 runs to 15 residues. Germline lookup yields CDR1 MDHEN and CDR2 SYDVKM. The V and J ends lost 6 bases and 5 bases, in that order; junction bases with no gene match: 7. This CDR3 is CASSHRGLTTGELFF. The CDR3 DNA sequence: TGTGCCAGCAGCCACAGGGGGCTAACGACCGGGGAGCTGTTTTTT.

CDR3 residues: CASSPGTASYGYTF. Here the CDR3 DNA reads TGTGCCAGCAGTCCCGGGACAGCGAGCTATGGCTACACCTTC. The chain couples TRBV28 to TRBJ1-2; 7 nucleotides align to TRBD1. CDR3 length: 14 residues. V lost 5 bases to trimming and J lost 4 bases; unmatched junction nucleotides: 7. The V gene's germline CDR1 is MDHEN and CDR2 SYDVKM.

Comment on this clone: Germline and junction disagree at one end, which may indicate a read error. This chain connects TRBV5-1 to TRBJ2-4; TRBD1 matches 8 bases. From germline, CDR1 is SGHRS and CDR2 YFSETQ. This CDR3 has 14 amino acids. The CDR3 coding sequence is TGCGCCAGCAGCCAGCGACAGGGGATAAACGTTCAGTACTTC. Residues: CASSQRQGINVQYF.

This clone was detected only a few times. The chain uses TRBV6-1 and TRBJ1-2; D might be TRBD1 (5 bases). The V gene lost 5 bases and the J gene lost 4 bases, with 14 bases spanning the gap. The CDR3 totals 14 residues. Germline values: CDR1 MNHNS, CDR2 SASEGT. As DNA, the CDR3 is TGTGCCAGCAGTACACCCACAGGTATCTATGGCTACACCTTC. As protein: CASSTPTGIYGYTF.

The rearrangement joins TRBV7-2 to TRBJ2-1, with 7 bases fitting TRBD2. The ends lost 3 bases at V and 7 bases at J; junction bases unmatched: 12. The CDR3 is 16 residues long. The V gene's germline CDR1 is SGHTA and CDR2 FQGNSA. CDR3 residues: CASSFERGPTRNEQFF. Here the CDR3 DNA reads TGTGCCAGCAGCTTCGAGCGGGGCCCTACGAGGAATGAGCAGTTCTTC.

On this clone: At the DNA level, this CDR3 is encoded by other sequences in the same sample as well. The V gene is TRBV5-1, the J gene TRBJ2-5; 10 bases fit TRBD1. CDR1 is SGHRS, CDR2 YFSETQ, per germline. The ends lost 4 bases at V and 1 base at J; junction bases unmatched: 4. The CDR3 contains 15 residues. In nucleotides, the CDR3 is TGCGCCAGCAGCCTAGGACAGGGGGGCCAAGAGACCCAGTACTTC. Encoded protein: CASSLGQGGQETQYF.

J is TRBJ2-7 and V is TRBV4-1; weak D call: TRBD1 (5 bases). The V gene lost 0 bases and the J gene lost 2 bases, with 8 bases spanning the gap. Germline V gene sequence: CDR1 MGHRA, CDR2 YSYEKL. The CDR3 length is 14 residues. The DNA of the CDR3 is TGCGCCAGCAGCCAAGAGGACACCGCCTACGAGCAGTACTTC. This gives the protein CASSQEDTAYEQYF.

The rearrangement links TRBV7-2 to TRBJ1-5; D gene ambiguous. This CDR3 spans 12 amino acids. Germline values: CDR1 SGHTA, CDR2 FQGNSA. The V and J ends lost 6 bases and 9 bases respectively, with 12 bases between them. The CDR3 region is CASSNRAPPQHF. CDR3 sequence (DNA): TGTGCCAGCAGTAATAGAGCCCCGCCCCAGCATTTT.

This clone came up once. V gene TRBV5-1 combines with J gene TRBJ1-4; D is possibly TRBD1 (5 bases). The germline gives CDR1 SGHRS, CDR2 YFSETQ. This CDR3 region has 15 residues. V shed 8 bases and J shed 4 bases, with 18 bases lying between them. The chain's CDR3 is CASRSQGLDNEKLFF. As DNA, the CDR3 is TGCGCCAGTAGATCCCAGGGATTAGATAATGAAAAACTGTTTTTT.

The chain has TRBV15 and TRBJ2-5, with TRBD1 as a possible D gene (5 bases). V was cut by 8 bases and J by 14 bases, with 21 bases left in between. CDR1 LNHNV and CDR2 YYDKDF come from the germline V gene (reference sequence). The CDR3 covers 12 residues. As DNA, the CDR3 is TGTGCCACCCGTGACTCCGGTGGGGCCCGATACTTC. Translating gives CATRDSGGARYF.

This clone showed up just a few times. The chain employs TRBV12-5 and TRBJ1-4; D is possibly TRBD1 (5 bases). This CDR3 spans 16 amino acids. The V gene lost 7 bases and the J gene lost 8 bases, with 23 bases spanning the gap. Per the germline V gene, CDR1 is LGHNT and CDR2 is FRNRAP. CDR3 nucleotides: TGTGCTAGTGCTGGGACTTCTGGCGCTAGATGGGAAAAACTGTTTTTT. It translates to CASAGTSGARWEKLFF.

The chain joins TRBV5-1 to TRBJ1-1, with 9 nucleotides matching TRBD1. The germline CDR1 and CDR2 sequences are SGHRS and YFSETQ. The CDR3 is made up of 15 amino acids. The J segment lost 3 bases and the V segment lost 4 bases, leaving 7 bases of the junction unmatched. CDR3 sequence (DNA): TGCGCCAGCAGCCGGGGACAGGGCTTAGACACTGAAGCTTTCTTT. Translated, it gives CASSRGQGLDTEAFF.

The chain is built from TRBV30 and TRBJ1-4; possibly TRBD1 for D (6 bases). Germline CDR1 GTSNPN, CDR2 SVGIG (reference sequence). The CDR3 length is 15 residues. Trimming removed 0 bases from V and 7 bases from J, with 15 bases in between. The CDR3 DNA follows: TGTGCCTGGAGTGTAATGGGGGGGCTCGGTGAAAAACTGTTTTTT. Amino acid sequence: CAWSVMGGLGEKLFF. Full variable domain (missing parts from reference TRBV30 and TRBJ1-4): SQTIHQWPATLVQPVGSPLSLECTVEGTSNPNLYWYRQAAGRGLQLLFYSVGIGQISSEVPQNLSASRPQDRQFILSSKKLLLSDSGFYLCAWSVMGGLGEKLFFGSGTQLSVL.

V usage is TRBV5-8 and J usage is TRBJ1-1; no definite D call. The CDR3 length is 14 residues. V was trimmed by 4 bases and J by 3 bases, leaving 13 bases between them. CDR1 is SGHTS, CDR2 YDEGEE, per germline. The CDR3 nucleotides are TGTGCCAGCAGCCTTGGAAACAGCTACACTGAAGCTTTCTTT. This encodes CASSLGNSYTEAFF.

This chain links TRBV5-1 with TRBJ1-6, with 7 bases lining up with TRBD1. The J segment lost 4 bases and the V segment lost 0 bases, leaving 1 base of the junction unmatched. The CDR3 runs 15 residues. Per germline, CDR1 SGHRS and CDR2 YFSETQ. The CDR3 loop is CASSLEGQYNSPLHF. The DNA for the CDR3 is TGCGCCAGCAGCTTGGAGGGACAGTATAATTCACCCCTCCACTTT.

This chain joins TRBV13 and TRBJ2-3; 8 bases line up with TRBD1. Germline-derived CDR1 and CDR2 are PRHDT and FYEKMQ (reference sequence). The CDR3 is made up of 18 amino acids. J gave up 3 bases and V 2 bases, and 13 bases lay outside the gene matches. As DNA, the CDR3 is TGTGCCAGCAGCTTATTACCGCCCGGGCAGGGGGCTACAGATACGCAGTATTTT. Translating gives CASSLLPPGQGATDTQYF.